This TCR beta chain is drawn from a study of neurological immune-mediated disorders. This clonotype was seen repeatedly, ten times or more. Its antigen is currently unknown. CDR1 SGHTA and CDR2 FQGNSA come from the germline V gene. Germline trimming cut 6 bases from V and 1 base from J; bases unmatched to any gene: 5. The CDR3 has 14 amino acids. The unsorted libraries were generated from a total of 2 million PBMCs, which had been stored in RNAlater at -80 C. Study outcomes and limitations: Patients with HTLV-1-associated myelopathy showed the most TCR clonal expansion. Those with multiple sclerosis showed the least, falling below healthy controls.

5'RACE with 10-nucleotide random UMIs generated the cDNA. MiXCR, applied by TCRdb to the 5' RACE reads, yields one record per CDR3 protein. The profile covers roughly 60,000 distinct CDR3 sequences, with approximately 10% appearing a single time and over 1.5% taken by the ten largest. This TCR derives from a man aged 55 to 70 in good health. Specimen: PBMCs. The rearrangement links TRBV7-2 to TRBJ2-5, with TRBD1 matching 7 bases. The CDR3 nucleotides read TGTGCCAGCAGACCGACAGGGCCCCAAGAGACCCAGTACTTC. Protein: CASRPTGPQETQYF.